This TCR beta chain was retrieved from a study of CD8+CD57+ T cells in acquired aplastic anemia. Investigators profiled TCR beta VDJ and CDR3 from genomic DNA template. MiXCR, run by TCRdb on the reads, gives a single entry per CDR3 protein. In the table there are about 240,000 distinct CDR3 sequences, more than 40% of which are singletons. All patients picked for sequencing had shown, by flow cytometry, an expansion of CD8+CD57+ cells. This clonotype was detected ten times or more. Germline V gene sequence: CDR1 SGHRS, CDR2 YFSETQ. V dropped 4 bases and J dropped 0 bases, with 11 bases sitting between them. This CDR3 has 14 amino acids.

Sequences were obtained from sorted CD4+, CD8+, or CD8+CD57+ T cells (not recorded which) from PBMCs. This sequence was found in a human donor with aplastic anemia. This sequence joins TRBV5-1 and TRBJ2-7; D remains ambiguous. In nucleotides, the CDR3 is TGCGCCAGCAGCGTGAGACATGGCTCCTACGAGCAGTACTTC. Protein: CASSVRHGSYEQYF.